This T cell receptor beta chain came from a study of shared clonotypes between healthy human individuals. This CDR3 spans 16 amino acids. Deletions cut 2 bases from V and 9 bases from J, with 20 bases between. Germline CDR1 is MNHNY and CDR2 is SVGAGI (reference sequence). Repertoires were generated with immunoSEQ multiplex PCR, while TCRdb's copy carries only in-frame clones and drops some. The sample yields hundreds of thousands of clones, about 74% seen once. In its sample, this clone was seen a few times. The receptor was isolated from a woman in her twenties or thirties in good health. V and J are TRBV6-6 and TRBJ1-3; D is perhaps TRBD1 (6 bases). The sample taken for sequencing was memory CD4+ T cells sorted from blood. The subset is: CD45RA-negative fraction. CDR3 sequence (DNA): TGTGCCAGCAGTTACCGGGACATATCCCATCGGCCCACCATATATTTT. Translating gives CASSYRDISHRPTIYF.